This T cell receptor (beta chain) was observed in a study of blood T cell repertoires in COVID-19. At the level of the study: From T cells, B-cell-depleted T cells, or PBMCs came the material, which was cDNA or gDNA.

V gave up 2 bases and J gave up 9 bases, with 8 bases separating them. The CDR3 runs to 12 residues. Repertoires were generated with immunoSEQ multiplex PCR, while TCRdb's copy carries only in-frame clones and drops some. The profile shows roughly 290,000 clones, approximately 86% of them singletons. This sequence originates from a woman aged 25 to 39 who had recovered from COVID-19. The rearrangement links TRBV12-3 or TRBV12-4 to TRBJ2-1; D is uncertain. The sequenced sample consisted of peripheral blood. The CDR3 DNA reads as TGTGCCAGCAGTTTACAGGATTTTGAGCAGTTCTTC. It is translated as CASSLQDFEQFF.